The rows below give T cell receptor beta chains drawn from one sample of a study of shared clonotypes between healthy human individuals. This table comes from immunoSEQ multiplex PCR, and its TCRdb copy is limited to in-frame clones, with some not included. In the table there are roughly 1 million clones, 70% to 80% of which are singletons. The specimen sequenced was memory CD4+ T cells sorted from blood. These receptors were taken from a man younger than 30 in good health. CDR3s include the opening cysteine and the closing phenylalanine or tryptophan. The D gene is left open where the match is weak. Expanded clones get a size class; other rows say once, few or many, or leave the size out.

CASSSTGGNQPQHF,TGTGCCAGCTCGTCAACCGGGGGCAATCAGCCCCAGCATTTT,NA,TRBJ1-5,TRBV18,NA
CASDQSGRPYNEQFF,TGTGCCAGCGACCAGAGCGGGAGACCCTACAATGAGCAGTTCTTC,TRBD2,TRBJ2-1,TRBV9,once
CASHDAGADTQYF,TGTGCCAGCCACGATGCGGGCGCAGATACGCAGTATTTT,NA,TRBJ2-3,TRBV5-6,NA
CASSQGAGVINEQYF,TGCGCCAGCAGCCAGGGGGCCGGGGTAATCAACGAGCAGTACTTC,NA,TRBJ2-7,TRBV4-1,NA
CASSTAGTVYSNQPQHF,TGTGCCAGTAGTACCGCCGGCACAGTTTATAGCAATCAGCCCCAGCATTTT,NA,TRBJ1-5,TRBV19,once
CAISGIAGVFTDTQYF,TGTGCCATCAGTGGTATAGCGGGAGTCTTCACAGATACGCAGTATTTT,TRBD2,TRBJ2-3,TRBV10-3,NA
CASSPYAGDQPQHF,TGTGCCAGCTCACCATACGCAGGGGATCAGCCCCAGCATTTT,NA,TRBJ1-5,TRBV18,few
CAWSAGTSGRVKPHEQYF,TGTGCCTGGAGTGCGGGGACTAGCGGGAGGGTGAAGCCCCACGAGCAGTACTTC,TRBD2,TRBJ2-7,TRBV30,NA
CASSVRGANEQFF,TGTGCCAGCAGCGTCCGGGGGGCGAATGAGCAGTTCTTC,NA,TRBJ2-1,TRBV9,NA
CASSPVGTGVLNTEAFF,TGTGCCAGTAGTCCCGTCGGGACAGGGGTTCTTAACACTGAAGCTTTCTTT,TRBD1,TRBJ1-1,TRBV19,NA
CASSPRDSPETQYF,TGTGCCAGCTCACCAAGGGACAGTCCAGAGACCCAGTACTTC,TRBD1,TRBJ2-5,TRBV18,NA
CASSSVGYTEAFF,TGTGCCAGCAGCTCAGTGGGGTACACTGAAGCTTTCTTT,NA,TRBJ1-1,TRBV7-6,once
CASSPELGPYEQYF,TGTGCCAGCAGCCCAGAACTCGGCCCCTACGAGCAGTACTTC,NA,TRBJ2-7,TRBV7-2,once
CASKLDAQYF,TGTGCCAGCAAATTGGACGCGCAGTATTTT,NA,TRBJ2-3,TRBV7-8,NA
CASSPGPPGEQFF,TGTGCCAGCAGTCCCGGGCCGCCGGGTGAGCAGTTCTTC,NA,TRBJ2-1,TRBV28,NA
CASSQTATKNIQYF,TGTGCCAGCAGCCAAACGGCGACAAAAAACATTCAGTACTTC,NA,TRBJ2-4,TRBV4-2,NA
CATAPGTGDHGYTF,TGTGCCACCGCGCCCGGGACAGGGGACCATGGCTACACCTTC,TRBD1,TRBJ1-2,TRBV10-3,NA
CASRTHGTEAFF,TGTGCCAGCAGAACGCACGGCACTGAAGCTTTCTTT,NA,TRBJ1-1,TRBV6-5,NA
CASSGGQYNSPLHF,TGTGCCAGCAGTGGGGGACAGTATAATTCACCCCTCCACTTT,TRBD1,TRBJ1-6,TRBV6-1,NA
CASGGSGYGYTF,TGTGCCAGCGGAGGAAGCGGCTATGGCTACACCTTC,NA,TRBJ1-2,TRBV28,NA
CASSWGVGAAGYTF,TGTGCCAGCAGTTGGGGAGTGGGGGCTGCTGGCTACACCTTC,NA,TRBJ1-2,TRBV28,few
CASRGLAGGGETQYF,TGTGCCAGCAGGGGACTAGCGGGAGGTGGCGAGACCCAGTACTTC,TRBD2,TRBJ2-5,TRBV5-6,NA
CASSPSGSNHEQYF,TGTGCCAGCTCACCCAGCGGGAGTAACCACGAGCAGTACTTC,TRBD2,TRBJ2-7,TRBV18,few
CASSGSGGETQYF,TGTGCCAGCAGCGGGTCGGGGGGCGAGACCCAGTACTTC,NA,TRBJ2-5,TRBV5-4,NA
CASSRGYQETQYF,TGCGCCAGCAGCAGGGGATACCAAGAGACCCAGTACTTC,NA,TRBJ2-5,TRBV5-1,NA
CASRPSEGGGPNNEQFF,TGTGCCAGCAGACCTTCGGAGGGGGGAGGGCCAAACAATGAGCAGTTCTTC,NA,TRBJ2-1,TRBV25-1,NA
CASSLRRGRTDTQYF,TGTGCCAGCAGCTTAAGGAGGGGACGCACAGATACGCAGTATTTT,NA,TRBJ2-3,TRBV7-3,NA
CASSLEQRGTEAFF,TGCGCCAGCAGCTTGGAACAAAGGGGCACTGAAGCTTTCTTT,NA,TRBJ1-1,TRBV5-1,NA
CASSPESSNQPQHF,TGTGCCAGCTCACCCGAGAGTAGCAATCAGCCCCAGCATTTT,NA,TRBJ1-5,TRBV18,NA
CASSEQDRGVQPQHF,TGTGCCAGCAGTGAACAGGACAGGGGAGTACAGCCCCAGCATTTT,TRBD1,TRBJ1-5,TRBV6-1,NA
CASRQGTGGNQPQHF,TGTGCCAGCCGACAGGGGACGGGGGGCAATCAGCCCCAGCATTTT,TRBD1,TRBJ1-5,TRBV27,NA
CASSSQINSNQPQHF,TGTGCCAGCTCTTCCCAAATTAATAGCAATCAGCCCCAGCATTTT,NA,TRBJ1-5,TRBV18,NA
CASSLLASGINEQFF,TGCGCCAGCAGCTTGTTGGCTAGCGGGATTAATGAGCAGTTCTTC,TRBD2,TRBJ2-1,TRBV5-1,NA
CASSLDVYNSPLHF,TGTGCCAGCAGCTTGGACGTCTATAATTCACCCCTCCACTTT,NA,TRBJ1-6,TRBV9,once
CASSAQGAGTEAFF,TGCGCCAGCAGTGCCCAAGGGGCAGGCACTGAAGCTTTCTTT,NA,TRBJ1-1,TRBV10-1,few
CASSPWIAETQYF,TGTGCCAGCAGCCCGTGGATTGCAGAGACCCAGTACTTC,NA,TRBJ2-5,TRBV11-2,NA
CASSASGGRLQYF,TGTGCCAGCAGCGCTAGCGGGGGGAGGTTGCAGTACTTC,TRBD2,TRBJ2-5,TRBV6-5,NA
CAWSWFDYGYTF,TGTGCCTGGAGCTGGTTTGACTATGGCTACACCTTC,NA,TRBJ1-2,TRBV30,NA
CASSMGHLNTEAFF,TGTGCCAGCAGCATGGGACACCTAAACACTGAAGCTTTCTTT,NA,TRBJ1-1,TRBV13,NA
CASSDPRTWGSGNEKLFF,TGTGCCAGCAGTGATCCTCGAACCTGGGGATCCGGGAATGAAAAACTGTTTTTT,NA,TRBJ1-4,TRBV2,once
CASSVEEGYYEQYF,TGTGCCAGCAGCGTAGAAGAGGGCTACTACGAGCAGTACTTC,NA,TRBJ2-7,TRBV9,NA
CASSIGNPADTQYF,TGTGCCAGTAGTATAGGCAATCCGGCAGATACGCAGTATTTT,NA,TRBJ2-3,TRBV19,NA
CASSEMTGNTEAFF,TGTGCCAGCAGTGAAATGACAGGGAACACTGAAGCTTTCTTT,NA,TRBJ1-1,TRBV6-1,NA
CASSEGFYEQYF,TGTGCCAGCAGTGAAGGGTTCTACGAGCAGTACTTC,NA,TRBJ2-7,TRBV6-1,NA
CAWGVGDPQGETQYF,TGTGCCTGGGGGGTGGGGGACCCCCAAGGAGAGACCCAGTACTTC,NA,TRBJ2-5,TRBV30,few
CASSLGQGDANTIYF,TGTGCCAGCAGCTTAGGGCAGGGCGACGCAAACACCATATATTTT,NA,TRBJ1-3,TRBV11-2,NA
CASTPGGYSYEQYF,TGTGCCAGCACCCCCGGGGGTTACTCCTACGAGCAGTACTTC,NA,TRBJ2-7,TRBV6-7,once